This is a list of T cell receptor beta chains from one sample in a study of T-cell memory formation after mild COVID-19. One entry per CDR3 protein, called by TCRdb with MiXCR from the 5' RACE reads. The sample has about 130,000 distinct CDR3 sequences, approximately 6.3% seen once. Material: PBMCs or a T cell subset sorted from them (not recorded which). The receptor source for this set is an adult woman who had mild COVID-19 (a few samples of this study predate the infection). Cell type and time point are not known. Each CDR3 is given with its conserved first and last residue. D genes are given only for firm matches. Size is stated for part of the rows, as once, few or many counts, or as a class when the clone is expanded.

D	size	V	J	DNA	CDR3
-	many	TRBV7-2	TRBJ1-6	TGTGCCAGCAGCTCTCAAGGCCAGCTCTATAATTCACCCCTCCACTTT	CASSSQGQLYNSPLHF
-	many	TRBV7-2	TRBJ1-2	TGTGCCAGCAGCTTAGATGCGTACAGCACAGCTAACTATGGCTACACCTTC	CASSLDAYSTANYGYTF
-	few	TRBV4-2	TRBJ1-5	TGTGCCAGCAGCCAAGATAGGGGCGGTCAGCCCCAGCATTTT	CASSQDRGGQPQHF
-	many	TRBV4-1	TRBJ1-1	TGCGCCAGCAGCCCAACAGGGCGTATTACCATGAACACTGAAGCTTTCTTT	CASSPTGRITMNTEAFF
TRBD1	few	TRBV20-1	TRBJ2-4	TGCAGTGCTAGCTTGGGAGTAACAGGGGTCAAAAACATTCAGTACTTC	CSASLGVTGVKNIQYF
-	few	TRBV20-1	TRBJ2-3	TGCAGTGCTTTTGATACCTTTGGAGATACGCAGTATTTT	CSAFDTFGDTQYF
TRBD2	-	TRBV2	TRBJ2-4	TGTGCCAGCAGTGAAAAGGGACTAGCGGGGAGCAAAAAAGACCCCAAAAACATTCAGTACTTC	CASSEKGLAGSKKDPKNIQYF
TRBD2	-	TRBV6-5	TRBJ2-7	TGTGCCAGCAGTTACTCGAGTCTTGGGACTAGCCTCTACGAGCAGTACTTC	CASSYSSLGTSLYEQYF
-	-	TRBV7-6	TRBJ2-5	TGTGCCAGCAGCTTAGCGGTGGGGGCAGAGACCCAGTACTTC	CASSLAVGAETQYF
-	many	TRBV4-3	TRBJ2-7	TGCGCCAGCAGCCAAGATTTTACCACCGCCTACGAGCAGTACTTC	CASSQDFTTAYEQYF
TRBD1	few	TRBV7-8	TRBJ2-7	TGTGCCAGCAGCTTGACAGGGACAATCTCCTACGAGCAGTACTTC	CASSLTGTISYEQYF
-	few	TRBV7-2	TRBJ2-7	TGTGCCAGCCGTCTAGTGGGGAAGGACGAGCAGTACTTC	CASRLVGKDEQYF
-	-	TRBV25-1	TRBJ1-1	TGTGCCAGCAGTGAATCGGCAGGGGTGGCTTTCTTT	CASSESAGVAFF
-	few	TRBV30	TRBJ2-7	TGTGCCTGGAGTGTACTCTACGAGCAGTACTTC	CAWSVLYEQYF
TRBD2	medium-sized	TRBV6-5	TRBJ2-7	TGTGCCAGCACTCGACTAGCCCGGCCCCCAAGCTCCTACGAGCAGTACTTC	CASTRLARPPSSYEQYF
TRBD2	few	TRBV5-1	TRBJ2-3	TGCGCCAGCAGCTTGGGGACTAGCCGACTTAGCACAGATACGCAGTATTTT	CASSLGTSRLSTDTQYF
-	-	TRBV29-1	TRBJ2-1	TGCAGCGTTGTGGGTGGGGCGGGGAGGTTTAATGAGCAGTTCTTC	CSVVGGAGRFNEQFF
-	few	TRBV6-6	TRBJ2-5	TGTGCCAGCAGTTACTCAGGGGTTTTAGGGGAGACCCAGTACTTC	CASSYSGVLGETQYF
-	few	TRBV18	TRBJ2-7	TGTGCCAGCTCACCCTCCGACAGTAGAGAGCAGTACTTC	CASSPSDSREQYF
-	-	TRBV18	TRBJ1-1	TGTGCCAGCTCACAAGAGATGAACACTGAAGCTTTCTTT	CASSQEMNTEAFF
TRBD2	few	TRBV20-1	TRBJ2-3	TGCAGTGCTAGAGAGAGCGGGAGGCGGACGCAGTATTTT	CSARESGRRTQYF
TRBD1	-	TRBV14	TRBJ1-2	TGTGCCAGCAGCCCGACAGGGAGGGATGGCTACACCTTC	CASSPTGRDGYTF
-	many	TRBV5-1	TRBJ2-7	TGCGCCAGCAGCTCCGGTCGGGACTACGAGCAGTACTTC	CASSSGRDYEQYF
TRBD2	few	TRBV4-2	TRBJ2-7	TGTGCCAGCAGCCAAGAGCCTAGCGGGGATTACTCCTACGAGCAGTACTTC	CASSQEPSGDYSYEQYF
-	many	TRBV20-1	TRBJ1-1	TGCAGTGCGACCCGGGACGGGAACACTGAAGCTTTCTTT	CSATRDGNTEAFF
-	few	TRBV12-3/TRBV12-4	TRBJ1-1	TGTGCCAGCACTCAAGAGATAGCCACTGAAGCTTTCTTT	CASTQEIATEAFF
-	many	TRBV12-3/TRBV12-4	TRBJ1-2	TGTGCCAGCAGCAACAGACCCGGCCTGGGGGGCTACACCTTC	CASSNRPGLGGYTF
-	many	TRBV7-8	TRBJ2-7	TGTGCCAGCAGCTTAGGGACAGCCGTAGCGGGTAGCTCCTACGAGCAGTACTTC	CASSLGTAVAGSSYEQYF
-	many	TRBV20-1	TRBJ2-7	TGCAGTGCTAGAGCAAGCCGCGAGCAGTACTTC	CSARASREQYF
TRBD2	-	TRBV11-3	TRBJ2-7	TGTGCCAGCAGGGCCAGCGGGAGGATATACGAGCAGTACTTC	CASRASGRIYEQYF
-	few	TRBV3-1	TRBJ1-1	TGTGCCAGCAGCGAAAACGCCGGAGGGAACACTGAAGCTTTCTTT	CASSENAGGNTEAFF
TRBD2	few	TRBV7-2	TRBJ2-1	TGTGCCAGCAGCTTAGTGCCGCGGGAGGGCCAGTTCTTC	CASSLVPREGQFF
-	-	TRBV14	TRBJ2-7	TGTGCCAGCAGCCAGACACCAATCATGCACTTC	CASSQTPIMHF
TRBD1	few	TRBV30	TRBJ2-2	TGTGCCTGGAGCACGGGACAGCCGAACACCGGGGAGCTGTTTTTT	CAWSTGQPNTGELFF
-	few	TRBV5-1	TRBJ2-6	TGCGCCAGCAGCTTCCAACCCCCAGCTGGGGCCAACGTCCTGACTTTC	CASSFQPPAGANVLTF
-	-	TRBV29-1	TRBJ1-5	TGCAGCGTTGAAGAGAACGAATTTCAGCCCCAGCATTTT	CSVEENEFQPQHF
-	many	TRBV7-8	TRBJ1-1	TGTGCCAGCAGCTTAGGCAGAGGATCTGAAGCTTTCTTT	CASSLGRGSEAFF
-	-	TRBV9	TRBJ1-5	TGTGCCAGCACCCCGGGAGTCAGCAATCAGCCCCAGCATTTT	CASTPGVSNQPQHF
TRBD1	many	TRBV6-5	TRBJ1-2	TGTGCCAGCAGTTACTCTCGGACAGGGAACTATGGCTACACCTTC	CASSYSRTGNYGYTF
-	-	TRBV11-1	TRBJ2-7	TGTGACAGCAGCTTAGACCACTACGAGCAGTACTTC	CDSSLDHYEQYF
-	many	TRBV6-6	TRBJ1-3	TGTGCCAGCAGTTACTTCCGGGACACCATATATTTT	CASSYFRDTIYF
-	many	TRBV20-1	TRBJ1-6	TGCAGTGCTAGAGTGTTTAGCTCCTATAATTCACCCCTCCACTTT	CSARVFSSYNSPLHF
TRBD1	many	TRBV15	TRBJ1-1	TGTGCCACCAGCAGAGCGGGACAGTTGAACACTGAAGCTTTCTTT	CATSRAGQLNTEAFF
-	many	TRBV5-1	TRBJ2-5	TGCGCCAGCAGCTTGATGTGGACCCAGTACTTC	CASSLMWTQYF
-	few	TRBV5-4	TRBJ2-7	TGTGCCAGCAGCTTGTTTCAACGGCGAGACGAGCAGTACTTC	CASSLFQRRDEQYF
-	many	TRBV12-3/TRBV12-4	TRBJ2-5	TGTGCCAGCAGGGGACGGGGAGAGACCCAGTACTTC	CASRGRGETQYF
TRBD1	-	TRBV12-3/TRBV12-4	TRBJ2-3	TGTGCCAGCAGCCGGACAGGGGCGCGCGTAGATACGCAGTATTTT	CASSRTGARVDTQYF
-	-	TRBV7-9	TRBJ1-1	TGTGCCAGCAGCTTAGGGAACAGTGCCACTGAAGCTTTCTTT	CASSLGNSATEAFF
-	many	TRBV5-1	TRBJ1-5	TGCGCCAGCAGCTTGGGACCGGCCGGAGGCAATCAGCCCCAGCATTTT	CASSLGPAGGNQPQHF
TRBD1	-	TRBV5-1	TRBJ1-2	TGCGCCAGCGTCTCCGAATCAGGGGGCGCGGGTGGCTACACCTTC	CASVSESGGAGGYTF